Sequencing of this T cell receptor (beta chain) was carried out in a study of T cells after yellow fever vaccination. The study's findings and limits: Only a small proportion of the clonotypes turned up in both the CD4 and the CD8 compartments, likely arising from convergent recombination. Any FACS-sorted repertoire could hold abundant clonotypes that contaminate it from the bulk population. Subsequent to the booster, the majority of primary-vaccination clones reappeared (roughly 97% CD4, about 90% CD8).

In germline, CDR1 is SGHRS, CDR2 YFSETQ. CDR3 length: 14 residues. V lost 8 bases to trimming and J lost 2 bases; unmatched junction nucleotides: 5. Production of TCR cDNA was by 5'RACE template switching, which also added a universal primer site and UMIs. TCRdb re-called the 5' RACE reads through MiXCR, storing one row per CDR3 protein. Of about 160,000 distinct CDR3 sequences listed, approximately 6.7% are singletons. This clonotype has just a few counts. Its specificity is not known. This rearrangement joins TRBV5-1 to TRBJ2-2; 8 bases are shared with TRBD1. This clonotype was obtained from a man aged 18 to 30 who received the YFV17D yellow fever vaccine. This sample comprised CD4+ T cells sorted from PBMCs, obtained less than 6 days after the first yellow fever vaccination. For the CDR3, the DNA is TGCGCCAGTTCGGGACAGGCCAACACCGGGGAGCTGTTTTTT. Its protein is CASSGQANTGELFF.